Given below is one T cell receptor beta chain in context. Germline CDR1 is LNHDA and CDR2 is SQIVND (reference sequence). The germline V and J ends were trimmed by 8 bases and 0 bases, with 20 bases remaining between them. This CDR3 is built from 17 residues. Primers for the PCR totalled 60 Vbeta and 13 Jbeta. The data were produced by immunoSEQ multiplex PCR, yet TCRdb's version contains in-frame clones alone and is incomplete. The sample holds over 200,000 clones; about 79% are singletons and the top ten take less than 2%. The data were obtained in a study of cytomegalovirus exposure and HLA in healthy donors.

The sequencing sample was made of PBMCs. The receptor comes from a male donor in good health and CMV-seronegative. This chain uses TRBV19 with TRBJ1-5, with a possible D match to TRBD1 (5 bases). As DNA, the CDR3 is TGTGCCAGTCAACCCAGGGAAGGCGCATATAGCAATCAGCCCCAGCATTTT. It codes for CASQPREGAYSNQPQHF. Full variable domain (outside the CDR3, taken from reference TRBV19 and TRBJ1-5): DGGITQSPKYLFRKEGQNVTLSCEQNLNHDAMYWYRQDPGQGLRLIYYSQIVNDFQKGDIAEGYSVSREKKESFPLTVTSAQKNPTAFYLCASQPREGAYSNQPQHFGDGTRLSIL.